This T cell receptor (beta chain) comes out of a study of long-term antiretroviral therapy in people with HIV. It was version v3.0 of the immunoSEQ assay that was run at survey level. Clones were read by immunoSEQ multiplex PCR, and TCRdb kept only the in-frame ones, dropping some. This repertoire shows some 19,000 clones, just over 75% found once; its top ten account for under 7.5%. Trimming left V 7 bases short and J 1 base short, with 10 bases between. Germline V lookup: CDR1 MNHNS, CDR2 SASEGT. The CDR3 contains 14 residues. The source of this sequence is a man aged 45-60 years with HIV. This material consisted of unsorted PBMCs, taken 2.2 years after starting antiretroviral therapy. V and J are TRBV6-1 and TRBJ2-2, with D unresolved. The CDR3 region has the DNA TGTGCCAGCACCGCTACCCAGAACACCGGGGAGCTGTTTTTT. This encodes CASTATQNTGELFF.